Each of the 8 T cell receptor beta chains below was sequenced from the same sample in a study of blood T cells in healthy people across ages. Alongside a J-beta primer mix, a sample-barcoded 5' primer served in a second PCR lasting 7 to 11 cycles. TCRdb passed the 5' RACE reads through MiXCR, listing each CDR3 protein once. The sample yields approximately 850,000 distinct CDR3 sequences, around two fifths seen once. Sample: blood. These receptors originate from a man aged 55-75 years in good health.

The genes are TRBV27 and TRBJ2-7; 7 nucleotides line up with TRBD1. Germline CDR1 reads MNHEY; CDR2 reads SMNVEV (reference sequence). The CDR3 consists of 13 residues. V shed 5 bases and J 3 bases; nucleotides not matched to a gene: 4. Written as DNA, the CDR3 is TGTGCCAGCAGTAAGACAGGGTTCTACGAGCAGTACTTC. It codes for CASSKTGFYEQYF.

The V gene is TRBV4-1, the J gene TRBJ2-7; the match to TRBD2 covers 8 bases. Germline CDR1 MGHRA, CDR2 YSYEKL. The CDR3 has 17 residues. V lost 0 bases to trimming and J lost 0 bases; unmatched junction nucleotides: 7. The CDR3 loop is CASSQDRGRGASYEQYF. DNA of the CDR3: TGCGCCAGCAGCCAAGACAGAGGGCGGGGGGCCTCCTACGAGCAGTACTTC.

The V gene is TRBV30, the J gene TRBJ1-2; possible D gene TRBD1, 5 bases. With 3 bases removed from V and 4 bases from J, the gap between germline ends came to 12 bases. This CDR3 spans 13 amino acids. Germline V CDR1 and CDR2: GTSNPN, SVGIG (reference sequence). For the CDR3, the DNA is TGTGCCTGGAGACAGTCTGGGGCCTATGGCTACACCTTC. Translating it yields CAWRQSGAYGYTF.

In this sample, this clonotype turned up a few times. This chain connects TRBV5-1 to TRBJ2-5; 12 bases are a match to TRBD2. The J segment lost 2 bases and the V segment lost 4 bases, leaving 21 bases of the junction unmatched. Per germline, CDR1 SGHRS and CDR2 YFSETQ. CDR3 length equals 21 residues. CDR3 in amino acids: CASSPSLGWTSGEKPQETQYF. The CDR3 nucleotides are TGCGCCAGCAGCCCCTCCCTCGGGTGGACTAGCGGGGAGAAGCCTCAAGAGACCCAGTACTTC.

A note on this clonotype: Germline is not matched at one junction end, which may reflect a read error. The CDR3: CTSSQDTAGSNEQYF. The DNA for the CDR3 is TGCACCAGCAGCCAAGATACGGCGGGGAGCAATGAGCAGTACTTC. J is TRBJ2-5 and V is TRBV4-3, with D possibly matching TRBD2 (6 bases). The CDR3 covers 15 residues. CDR1 and CDR2 from the germline V gene are LGHNA and YSLEER.

V is TRBV14 and J is TRBJ2-1; possibly TRBD2 for D (6 bases). V lost 5 bases and J lost 4, with 15 bases in between. Looked up from germline, CDR1 is SGHDN and CDR2 is FVKESK. This CDR3 spans 15 amino acids. CDR3 sequence reads: CASSSSRGRYNEQFF. CDR3 coding DNA: TGTGCCAGCAGCTCGTCGCGGGGAAGGTACAATGAGCAGTTCTTC. The full variable domain, completed using reference TRBV14 and TRBJ2-1, is EAGVTQFPSHSVIEKGQTVTLRCDPISGHDNLYWYRRVMGKEIKFLLHFVKESKQDESGMPNNRFLAERTGGTYSTLKVQPAELEDSGVYFCASSSSRGRYNEQFFGPGTRLTVL.

This clonotype was counted once. A much larger clone lies a single base off, so this may be a read error. The rearrangement links TRBV29-1 to TRBJ2-5; D remains ambiguous. The V end lost 7 bases, the J end lost 2 bases, and 11 bases lay between the germline ends. This CDR3 contains 12 residues. Germline V lookup: CDR1 SQVTM, CDR2 ANQGSEA. CDR3 bases: TGCAGCGACCAAACAGATCAAGAGACCCAGTACTTC. It is translated as CSDQTDQETQYF.

The J gene is TRBJ2-1, the V gene TRBV9, with 11 bases that match TRBD2. The germline gives CDR1 SGDLS, CDR2 YYNGEE. The CDR3 is 15 amino acids. Losses at the gene ends were 3 bases for V and 6 bases for J; bases not matched to a gene: 5. In nucleotides, the CDR3 is TGTGCCAGCAGCGATAGCGGGGGGGCGGTCAATGAGCAGTTCTTC. Amino acid sequence: CASSDSGGAVNEQFF.